A single sample is the source of the 18 T cell receptor beta chains below, sequenced in a study of response to subunit inactivated influenza vaccine (dated by TCRdb to between 2017 and 2018). Libraries were built with RT-PCR. These reads were obtained on an Illumina HiSeq 2500. TCRdb's own reprocessing of the public reads used fastp at Q25 and MiXCR and kept productive beta chains. Entries are consolidated by CDR3 protein sequence, retaining the most common genes and DNA. This sample is represented by roughly 700,000 distinct CDR3 sequences; about 15% of them were singletons. Roughly 6.4% of the sample goes to the ten largest clones. This specimen consisted of PBMCs from blood, obtained roughly 15 days before vaccination. The receptors were gathered from a man aged 45-60 years who received an inactivated influenza vaccine. Donor details come from another sample of the same person, matched by shared clones.

V and J are TRBV5-6 and TRBJ2-1, with a possible D match to TRBD2 (5 bases). The CDR3 extends over 18 amino acids. The germline CDR1 and CDR2 sequences are SGHDT and YYEEEE. V lost 3 bases and J 0 bases, leaving 19 bases between the germline ends. The DNA for the CDR3 is TGTGCCAGCAGCTCCGGACTGGTCTGGTATGGCTCCTACAATGAGCAGTTCTTC. Translation gives CASSSGLVWYGSYNEQFF.

The J gene is TRBJ2-3, the V gene TRBV7-2; D is perhaps TRBD1 (6 bases). The CDR3 runs 16 residues. Germline-derived CDR1 and CDR2 are SGHTA and FQGNSA. Deletions cut 4 bases from V and 1 base from J, with 15 bases between. In DNA form, the CDR3 reads TGTGCCAGCAGCTCCCCTCCGGGACACCGCACAGATACGCAGTATTTT. Its protein is CASSSPPGHRTDTQYF.

This clonotype was recorded many times. This sequence joins TRBV28 and TRBJ2-7; no clear D. CDR3 length: 17 residues. Trimming removed 2 bases from V and 5 bases from J, with 22 bases in between. Per the germline V gene, CDR1 is MDHEN and CDR2 is SYDVKM. Written as DNA, the CDR3 is TGTGCCAGCAGTTTAACTACCTACAGAAGACCCTACAACGAGCAGTACTTC. This translates into CASSLTTYRRPYNEQYF. Full variable domain (rest looked up from reference TRBV28 and TRBJ2-7): DVKVTQSSRYLVKRTGEKVFLECVQDMDHENMFWYRQDPGLGLRLIYFSYDVKMKEKGDIPEGYSVSREKKERFSLILESASTNQTSMYLCASSLTTYRRPYNEQYFGPGTRLTVT.

This chain connects TRBV7-9 to TRBJ2-1; 8 bases match TRBD2. This CDR3 is 16 amino acids long. The V segment lost 4 bases and the J segment 8 bases; nucleotides outside the gene matches: 13. Per germline, CDR1 SEHNR and CDR2 FQNEAQ (reference sequence). The CDR3 is CASSSRGGPRGDEQFF. The DNA of the CDR3 is TGTGCCAGCAGCTCCCGGGGGGGCCCTAGGGGCGATGAGCAGTTCTTC.

The V gene is TRBV7-6, the J gene TRBJ2-7; D gene uncertain. CDR1 is SGHVS, CDR2 FNYEAQ, per germline. The CDR3 spans 13 residues. The V end was cut by 5 bases, the J end by 0 bases, with 8 bases between. DNA of the CDR3: TGTGCCAGCAGCGTAGGCCCCTCCTACGAGCAGTACTTC. It translates to CASSVGPSYEQYF.

This clonotype has just a few counts. The chain couples TRBV10-2 to TRBJ1-3; D remains ambiguous. The CDR3 is 13 residues long. Germline CDR1 reads WSHSY; CDR2 reads SAAADI. Trimming shortened V by 3 bases and J by 0 bases, and 3 bases separated the two germline ends. In nucleotides, the CDR3 is TGCGCCAGCAGTGATTCCTCTGGAAACACCATATATTTT. As protein: CASSDSSGNTIYF.

This clonotype was counted a few times. This rearrangement joins TRBV5-1 to TRBJ1-4; tentatively, D is TRBD1 (6 bases). Trimming removed 5 bases from V and 4 bases from J, with 15 bases in between. Germline CDR1 reads SGHRS; CDR2 reads YFSETQ. CDR3 size: 15 residues. The CDR3 loop reads CASSFYRADNEKLFF. DNA for the CDR3: TGCGCCAGCAGTTTCTACAGGGCCGATAATGAAAAACTGTTTTTT.

The table lists this clonotype with a few counts. The chain links TRBV20-1 to TRBJ2-3; D gene ambiguous. This CDR3 spans 13 amino acids. Trimming removed 1 base from V and 2 bases from J, with 7 bases in between. CDR1 and CDR2 (germline): DFQATT, SNEGSKA (reference sequence). CDR3 nucleotides: TGCAGTGCTAGAGCACCTCTCACAGATACGCAGTATTTT. It encodes CSARAPLTDTQYF.

This clonotype has a handful of counts. The V and J genes are TRBV30 and TRBJ2-2, with D perhaps TRBD1 (6 bases). The CDR3 covers 16 residues. Germline CDR1 GTSNPN, CDR2 SVGIG (reference sequence). Deletions cut 5 bases from V and 1 base from J, with 17 bases between. The DNA for the CDR3 is TGTGCCTGGGGGGGCCGCCGGACACAGAACACCGGGGAGCTGTTTTTT. Translation: CAWGGRRTQNTGELFF.

CDR3 region: CASSQDMGQYNEQFF. The CDR3 nucleotides read TGTGCCAGCAGCCAGGATATGGGACAGTACAATGAGCAGTTCTTC. The J gene is TRBJ2-1, the V gene TRBV5-6, with 7 bases matching TRBD1. Germline CDR1 SGHDT, CDR2 YYEEEE. V shed 4 bases and J 4 bases; nucleotides not matched to a gene: 8. CDR3 length: 15 residues.

The rearrangement links TRBV19 to TRBJ2-1; TRBD2 matches at 8 bases. The CDR3 spans 14 residues. Germline trimming cut 6 bases from V and 8 bases from J; bases unmatched to any gene: 9. Looked up from germline, CDR1 is LNHDA and CDR2 is SQIVND (reference sequence). The CDR3 loop reads CASSYLAGGHEQFF. CDR3 bases: TGTGCCAGTAGCTACCTAGCGGGCGGCCATGAGCAGTTCTTC.

This clonotype was observed many times. This chain links TRBV2 with TRBJ2-7; D not certain. The CDR3 is 15 amino acids. The germline V gene has CDR1 SNHLY and CDR2 FYNNEI. V was shortened by 3 bases and J by 0 bases, with 12 bases between the two germline ends. Here the CDR3 DNA reads TGTGCCAGCAGTGAGACCCGCGGTAGCTCCTACGAGCAGTACTTC. Translating gives CASSETRGSSYEQYF.

This clonotype was found a few times. The chain joins TRBV7-2 to TRBJ2-1; 8 positions agree with TRBD1. CDR1 and CDR2 from the germline V gene are SGHTA and FQGNSA. The ends lost 6 bases at V and 13 bases at J; junction bases unmatched: 11. The CDR3 consists of 13 residues. Written as DNA, the CDR3 is TGTGCCAGCAGTCGAGGACAGGGTGAGATACAGTTCTTC. Protein product: CASSRGQGEIQFF.

The rearrangement joins TRBV14 to TRBJ2-3, with D tentatively TRBD2 (6 bases). V was cut by 2 bases and J by 7 bases, with 13 bases left in between. The CDR3 runs 14 residues. CDR1 and CDR2 (germline): SGHDN, FVKESK. The CDR3 reads CASSQNIWDYTQYF. In DNA, the CDR3 is TGTGCCAGCAGCCAAAATATATGGGACTATACGCAGTATTTT.

On this clonotype itself: A much more abundant neighbour one base away suggests this may be a read error. V usage is TRBV29-1 and J usage is TRBJ1-4, with D tentatively TRBD1 (6 bases). The CDR3 length is 13 residues. Germline CDR1 and CDR2: SQVTM and ANQGSEA. CDR3 amino acids: CSVYRADNDKLFF. The DNA for the CDR3 is TGCAGCGTTTACAGGGCCGATAATGATAAACTGTTTTTT.

This clonotype was recorded at least ten times. The rearrangement joins TRBV24-1 to TRBJ2-2; unclear D gene. The V end lost 1 base, the J end lost 7 bases, and 3 bases lay between the germline ends. The CDR3 is 12 amino acids. Germline lookup yields CDR1 KGHDR and CDR2 SFDVKD. The CDR3 DNA sequence: TGTGCCACCAGTGATTTCGTCGGGGAGCTGTTTTTT. Encoded protein: CATSDFVGELFF.

This rearrangement joins TRBV5-5 to TRBJ2-7; no definite D call. The CDR3 is made up of 16 amino acids. V was trimmed by 0 bases and J by 2 bases, leaving 15 bases between them. CDR1 is SGHKS, CDR2 YYEKEE, per germline (reference sequence). In nucleotides, the CDR3 is TGTGCCAGCAGCTTGGGGGCGGAAAGGGTCCCCTACGAGCAGTACTTC. This translates into CASSLGAERVPYEQYF.

This chain connects TRBV2 to TRBJ2-5; 8 positions agree with TRBD2. The CDR3 is 17 amino acids. CDR1 is SNHLY, CDR2 FYNNEI, per germline. The ends lost 6 bases at V and 0 bases at J; junction bases unmatched: 12. The CDR3 region has the DNA TGTGCCAGCAGCCCCAAACCGGGACTAGGGCACCAAGAGACCCAGTACTTC. It yields the protein CASSPKPGLGHQETQYF.